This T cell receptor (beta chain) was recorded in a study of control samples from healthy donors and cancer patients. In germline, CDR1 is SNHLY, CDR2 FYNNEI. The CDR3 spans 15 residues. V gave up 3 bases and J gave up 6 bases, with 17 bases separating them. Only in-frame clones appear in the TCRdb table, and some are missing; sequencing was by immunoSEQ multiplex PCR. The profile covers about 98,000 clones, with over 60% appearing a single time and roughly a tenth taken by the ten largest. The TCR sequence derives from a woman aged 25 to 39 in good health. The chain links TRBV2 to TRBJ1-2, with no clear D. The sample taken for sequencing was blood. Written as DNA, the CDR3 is TGTGCCAGCAGTGAGTGGAATCAAGGACCCCATGGCTACACCTTC. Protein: CASSEWNQGPHGYTF.